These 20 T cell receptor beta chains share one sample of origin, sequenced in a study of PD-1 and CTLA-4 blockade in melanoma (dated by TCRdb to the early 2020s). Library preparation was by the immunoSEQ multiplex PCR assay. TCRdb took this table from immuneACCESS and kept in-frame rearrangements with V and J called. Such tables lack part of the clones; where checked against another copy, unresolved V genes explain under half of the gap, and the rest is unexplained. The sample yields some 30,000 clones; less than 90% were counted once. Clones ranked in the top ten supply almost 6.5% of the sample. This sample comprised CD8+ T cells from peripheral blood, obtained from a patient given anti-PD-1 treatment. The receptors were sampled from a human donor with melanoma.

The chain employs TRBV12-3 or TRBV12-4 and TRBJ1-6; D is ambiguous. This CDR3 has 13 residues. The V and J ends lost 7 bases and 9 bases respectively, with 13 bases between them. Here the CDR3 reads CASNHLGSSPLHF. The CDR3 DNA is TGTGCCAGCAATCACCTCGGTAGTTCACCCCTCCACTTT.

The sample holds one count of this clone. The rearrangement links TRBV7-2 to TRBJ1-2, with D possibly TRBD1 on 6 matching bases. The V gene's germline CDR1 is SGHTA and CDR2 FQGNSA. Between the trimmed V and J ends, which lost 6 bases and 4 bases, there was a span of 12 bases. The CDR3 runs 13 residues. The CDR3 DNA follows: TGTGCCAGCAGTTTCGGACAGCTCTATGGCTACACCTTC. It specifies CASSFGQLYGYTF.

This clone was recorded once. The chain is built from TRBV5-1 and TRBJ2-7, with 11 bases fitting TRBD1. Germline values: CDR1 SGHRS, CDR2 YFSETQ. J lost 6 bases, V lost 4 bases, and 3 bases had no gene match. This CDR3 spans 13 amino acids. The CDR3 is CASSPGTGGEQYF. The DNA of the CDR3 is TGCGCCAGCAGCCCCGGGACAGGGGGCGAGCAGTACTTC.

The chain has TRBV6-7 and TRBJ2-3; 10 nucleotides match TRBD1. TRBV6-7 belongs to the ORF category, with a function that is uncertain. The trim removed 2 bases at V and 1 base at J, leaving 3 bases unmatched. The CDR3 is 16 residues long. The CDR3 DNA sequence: TGTGCCAGCAGTTACGGGACAGGGGAGGGCACAGATACGCAGTATTTT. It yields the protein CASSYGTGEGTDTQYF.

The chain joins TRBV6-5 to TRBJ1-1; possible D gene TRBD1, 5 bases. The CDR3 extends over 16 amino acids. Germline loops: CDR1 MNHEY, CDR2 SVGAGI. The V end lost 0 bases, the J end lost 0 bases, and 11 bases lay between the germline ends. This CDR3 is CASSYSGGVLNTEAFF. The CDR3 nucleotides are TGTGCCAGCAGTTACTCGGGAGGGGTCCTGAACACTGAAGCTTTCTTT.

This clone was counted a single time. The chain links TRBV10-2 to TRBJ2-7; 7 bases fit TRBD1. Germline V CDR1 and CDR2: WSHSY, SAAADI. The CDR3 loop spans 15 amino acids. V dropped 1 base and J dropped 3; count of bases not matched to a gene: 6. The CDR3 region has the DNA TGCGCCAGCAGTGAGTTGCGGACAGGCTACTACGAGCAGTACTTC. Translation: CASSELRTGYYEQYF.

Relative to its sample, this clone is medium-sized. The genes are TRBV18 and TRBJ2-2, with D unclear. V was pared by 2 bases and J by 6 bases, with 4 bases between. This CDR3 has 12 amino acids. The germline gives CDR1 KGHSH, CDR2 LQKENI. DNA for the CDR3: TGTGCCAGCTCACCAGGGGCCGGGGAGCTGTTTTTT. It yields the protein CASSPGAGELFF.

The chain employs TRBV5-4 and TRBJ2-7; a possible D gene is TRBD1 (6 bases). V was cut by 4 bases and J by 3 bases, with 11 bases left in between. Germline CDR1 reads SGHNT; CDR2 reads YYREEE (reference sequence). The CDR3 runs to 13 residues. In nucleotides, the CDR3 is TGTGCCAGCAGCGAACAGGGTAACTACGAGCAGTACTTC. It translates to CASSEQGNYEQYF.

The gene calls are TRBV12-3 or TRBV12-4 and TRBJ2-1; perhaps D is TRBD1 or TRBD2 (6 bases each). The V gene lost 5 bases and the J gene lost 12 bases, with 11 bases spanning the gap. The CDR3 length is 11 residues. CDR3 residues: CASSPRGGQFF. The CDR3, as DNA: TGTGCCAGCAGTCCCAGGGGAGGGCAGTTCTTC.

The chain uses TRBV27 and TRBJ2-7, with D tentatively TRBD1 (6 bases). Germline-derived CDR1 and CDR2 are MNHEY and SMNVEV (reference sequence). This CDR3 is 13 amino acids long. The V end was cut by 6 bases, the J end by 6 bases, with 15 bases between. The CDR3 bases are TGTGCCAGCAGCGACAGGTTTCTGGGCGAGCAGTACTTC. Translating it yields CASSDRFLGEQYF.

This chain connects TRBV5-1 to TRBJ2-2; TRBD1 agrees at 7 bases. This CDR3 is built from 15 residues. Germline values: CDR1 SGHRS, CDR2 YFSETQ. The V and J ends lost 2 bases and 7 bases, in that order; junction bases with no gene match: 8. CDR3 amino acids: CASSFGQARGGELFF. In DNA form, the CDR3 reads TGCGCCAGCAGCTTTGGACAGGCTCGGGGCGGGGAGCTGTTTTTT.

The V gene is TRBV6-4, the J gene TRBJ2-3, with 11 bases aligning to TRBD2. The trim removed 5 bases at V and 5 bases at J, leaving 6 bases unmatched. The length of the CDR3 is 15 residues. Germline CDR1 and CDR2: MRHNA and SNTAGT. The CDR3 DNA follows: TGTGCCAGCAGTTTACTAGCGGGGGCGCTAGATACGCAGTATTTT. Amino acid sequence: CASSLLAGALDTQYF.

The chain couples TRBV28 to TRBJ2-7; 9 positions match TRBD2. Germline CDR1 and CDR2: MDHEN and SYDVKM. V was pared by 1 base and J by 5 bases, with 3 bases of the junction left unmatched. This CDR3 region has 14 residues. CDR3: CASSLYASGDEQYF. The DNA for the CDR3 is TGTGCCAGCAGTTTATACGCTAGCGGGGACGAGCAGTACTTC.

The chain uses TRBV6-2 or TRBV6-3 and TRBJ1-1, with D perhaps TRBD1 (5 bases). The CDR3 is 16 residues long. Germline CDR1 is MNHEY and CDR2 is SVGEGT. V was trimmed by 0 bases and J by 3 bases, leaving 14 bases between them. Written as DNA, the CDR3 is TGTGCCAGCAGTTACTCACCGGGTTTGGGGGACACTGAAGCTTTCTTT. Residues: CASSYSPGLGDTEAFF.

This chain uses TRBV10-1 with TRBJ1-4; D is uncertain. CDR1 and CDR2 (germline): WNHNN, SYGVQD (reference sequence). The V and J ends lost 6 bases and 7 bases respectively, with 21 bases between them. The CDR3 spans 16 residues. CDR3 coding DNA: TGCGCCAGCAGGGGTGCGCGGGCCGCAGTGGGTGAAAAACTGTTTTTT. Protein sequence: CASRGARAAVGEKLFF.

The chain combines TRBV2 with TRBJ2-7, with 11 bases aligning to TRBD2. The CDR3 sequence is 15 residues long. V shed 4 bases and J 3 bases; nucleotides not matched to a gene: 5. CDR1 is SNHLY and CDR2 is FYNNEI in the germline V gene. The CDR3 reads CASSGLAGGHYEQYF. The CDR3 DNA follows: TGTGCCAGCAGTGGGTTAGCGGGGGGGCACTACGAGCAGTACTTC. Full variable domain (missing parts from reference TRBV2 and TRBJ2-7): EPEVTQTPSHQVTQMGQEVILRCVPISNHLYFYWYRQILGQKVEFLVSFYNNEISEKSEIFDDQFSVERPDGSNFTLKIRSTKLEDSAMYFCASSGLAGGHYEQYFGPGTRLTVT.

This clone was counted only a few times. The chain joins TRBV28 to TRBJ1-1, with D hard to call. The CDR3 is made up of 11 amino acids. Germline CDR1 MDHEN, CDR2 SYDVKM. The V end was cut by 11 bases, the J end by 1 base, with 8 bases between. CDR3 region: CAGGENTEAFF. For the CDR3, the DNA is TGTGCCGGCGGGGAGAACACTGAAGCTTTCTTT.

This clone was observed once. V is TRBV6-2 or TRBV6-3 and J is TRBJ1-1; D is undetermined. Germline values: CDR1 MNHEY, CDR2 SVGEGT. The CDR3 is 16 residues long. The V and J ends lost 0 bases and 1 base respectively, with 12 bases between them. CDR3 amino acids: CASSYSSDGENTEAFF. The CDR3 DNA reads TGTGCCAGCAGTTACTCGTCGGACGGCGAGAACACTGAAGCTTTCTTT.

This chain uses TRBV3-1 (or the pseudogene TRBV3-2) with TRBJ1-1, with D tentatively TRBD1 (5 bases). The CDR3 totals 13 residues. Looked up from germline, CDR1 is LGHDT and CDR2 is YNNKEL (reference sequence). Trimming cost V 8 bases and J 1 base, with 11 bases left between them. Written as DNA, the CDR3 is TGTGCCAGCGGCGGGGGACCGAACACTGAAGCTTTCTTT. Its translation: CASGGGPNTEAFF.

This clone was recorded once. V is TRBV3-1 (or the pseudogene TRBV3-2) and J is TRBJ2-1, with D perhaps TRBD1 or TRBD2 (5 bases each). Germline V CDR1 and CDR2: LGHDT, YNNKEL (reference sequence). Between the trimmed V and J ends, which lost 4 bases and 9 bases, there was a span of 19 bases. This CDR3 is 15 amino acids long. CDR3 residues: CASSLEGGRGGEQFF. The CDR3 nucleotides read TGTGCCAGCAGCCTTGAAGGAGGTAGGGGCGGTGAGCAGTTCTTC.